These T cell receptor beta chains were read from a single sample in a study of blood T cell repertoires in COVID-19. Assay used: immunoSEQ multiplex PCR; TCRdb lists only in-frame clones, some missing. The data show approximately 140,000 clones, with approximately 86% seen just once and roughly 3.4% held by the top ten. Material for sequencing was peripheral blood. The source of these receptors is a man aged 65-85 years with acute or convalescent COVID-19. Each CDR3 is given with its conserved first and last residue. The D gene is left open where the match is weak. Clone size is given for some rows only: seen once, a few or many times, or a class if the clone is expanded.

abundance	v_gene	j_gene	len	d_gene	CDR3nt	CDR3aa
-	TRBV6-1	TRBJ2-1	15	TRBD2	TGTGCCAGCAGTGAATCCCGGGGGGGCTACAATGAGCAGTTCTTC	CASSESRGGYNEQFF
once	TRBV2	TRBJ1-6	16	TRBD1	TGTGCCAGCAGGCAACCCGACAGGGGGCCTAATTCACCCCTCCACTTT	CASRQPDRGPNSPLHF
-	TRBV27	TRBJ2-1	16	TRBD2	TGTGCCAGCAGTTTTTCTAGCGGGGGTCCCTACAATGAGCAGTTCTTC	CASSFSSGGPYNEQFF
-	TRBV28	TRBJ1-1	15	-	TGTGCCAGCACCCCCCGAAGTCCAGGGAACACTGAAGCTTTCTTT	CASTPRSPGNTEAFF
-	TRBV7-2	TRBJ2-4	15	TRBD2	TGTGCCAGCAGTCAGGGACTAGCGGGAGGATACATTCAGTACTTC	CASSQGLAGGYIQYF
-	TRBV7-6	TRBJ2-3	18	TRBD2	TGTGCCAGCAGCTTATTTGGGACTAGCGGGAGCTTCACAGATACGCAGTATTTT	CASSLFGTSGSFTDTQYF
-	TRBV6-2/TRBV6-3	TRBJ2-3	17	-	TGTGCCAGCAGTTACCCGCCGCGGGGCGGCGTCACAGATACGCAGTATTTT	CASSYPPRGGVTDTQYF
-	TRBV5-5	TRBJ2-7	15	TRBD2	TGTGCCAGCAGCTTGGGGGGTAGCGGGAGTTACGAGCAGTACTTC	CASSLGGSGSYEQYF
once	TRBV7-7	TRBJ1-5	13	TRBD1	TGTGCTAGCAGCTTGGACAGGGATCAGCCCCAGCATTTT	CASSLDRDQPQHF
once	TRBV14	TRBJ2-1	21	TRBD2	TGTGCTAGCAGGACTAGCGGGACTTCCCGGCCGATCCAGTTATCGTACAATGAGCAGTTCTTC	CASRTSGTSRPIQLSYNEQFF
-	TRBV12-3/TRBV12-4	TRBJ2-3	13	-	TGTGCCAGCAGTGTCAGGGGCACAGATACGCAGTATTTT	CASSVRGTDTQYF